This entry concerns a single TCR beta chain. V was trimmed by 5 bases and J by 0 bases, leaving 5 bases between them. The CDR3 has 13 residues. Germline V gene lookup returns CDR1 LNHDA and CDR2 SQIVND (reference sequence). This sample is part of a study of follicular helper T cells after annual influenza vaccination. Turning to the study itself: For some subjects, blood spans the 2013-2014, 2014-2015 and 2015-2016 annual vaccinations.

Time point here: 2015-2016 season, pre-vaccination. Per time point, about 35-110 mL of blood was sampled. Cells are cTfh (non-naive CD4+CXCR5+PD-1+), split by ICOS and CD38 into double-positive or double-negative. TCRB was sequenced at Survey level resolution. Produced via immunoSEQ multiplex PCR; TCRdb's table is partial and in-frame only. Of about 9,200 clones detected, roughly 80% appear once; the ten largest clones hold more than 3.5%. The source material was CXCR5+ CD38- circulating T follicular helper cells from blood, sampled on the day of influenza vaccination. The subset denotes: circulating Tfh, non-naive CD4+CXCR5+PD-1+ (ICOS+CD38+ or ICOS-CD38-). The rearrangement uses TRBV19 and TRBJ1-5; no clear D gene. The TCR sequence derives from an adult who received the influenza vaccine. CDR3 residues: CASSGFSNQPQHF. The CDR3 DNA sequence: TGTGCCAGTAGTGGGTTTAGCAATCAGCCCCAGCATTTT.